This entry concerns a single T cell receptor beta chain. This specimen comes from a study of blood T cell repertoires in COVID-19. Some clones are missing from TCRdb's copy, which holds only in-frame ones; the method was immunoSEQ multiplex PCR. The sample holds some 400,000 clones, about 89% seen once. This CDR3 spans 13 amino acids. CDR1 is MNHEY, CDR2 SVGAGI, per germline. V shed 4 bases, J shed 8 bases, and the junction held 7 bases outside the gene matches. The TCR was taken from a woman aged 30 to 39 with COVID-19, enrolled during active disease. What was sequenced was peripheral blood. The chain recombines TRBV6-5 with TRBJ1-2; TRBD1 aligns across 7 bases. The CDR3 protein is CASSSGQSYGYTF. Here the CDR3 DNA reads TGTGCCAGCAGTTCGGGACAGTCTTACGGCTACACCTTC.